The rows below give T cell receptor beta chains drawn from one sample of a study of shared clonotypes between healthy human individuals. The data were produced by immunoSEQ multiplex PCR, yet TCRdb's version contains in-frame clones alone and is incomplete. The sample records more than 2,000,000 clones, just over 90% being singletons. The source material was naive CD4+ T cells sorted from blood. All receptors derive from a man between 18 and 35 years old in good health. The CDR3 runs from the conserved cysteine through the conserved F or W. Fields, in order: D gene, J gene, clone size, V gene, CDR3 DNA, CDR3 protein. A D gene is named only where the DNA matches it firmly. For some rows the clone size is stated as once, few or many, or as a class when expanded; others skip it.

d_gene: -
j_gene: TRBJ2-2
abundance: -
v_gene: TRBV19
CDR3nt: TGTGCCAGTAGGAAGGGGGGAGTAGTATCGGGCACCGGGGAGCTGTTTTTT
CDR3aa: CASRKGGVVSGTGELFF

d_gene: TRBD2
j_gene: TRBJ2-1
abundance: -
v_gene: TRBV5-1
CDR3nt: TGCGCCAGCAGCTCCACCGGGACTAGCGGCCCACCTTACAATGAGCAGTTCTTC
CDR3aa: CASSSTGTSGPPYNEQFF

d_gene: TRBD2
j_gene: TRBJ2-5
abundance: -
v_gene: TRBV7-9
CDR3nt: TGTGCCACTAGCGGGTCGAGTCAAGAGACCCAGTACTTC
CDR3aa: CATSGSSQETQYF

d_gene: -
j_gene: TRBJ1-2
abundance: -
v_gene: TRBV30
CDR3nt: TGTGCCTGGAGTGTAGGGGGTAGTGGCTACACCTTC
CDR3aa: CAWSVGGSGYTF

d_gene: -
j_gene: TRBJ2-7
abundance: -
v_gene: TRBV10-3
CDR3nt: TGTGCCATCAGCCCGGCCCCTGCCGAGCAGTACTTC
CDR3aa: CAISPAPAEQYF

d_gene: -
j_gene: TRBJ1-1
abundance: -
v_gene: TRBV6-1
CDR3nt: TGTGCCAGCAGGGCAGTGAACACTGAAGCTTTCTTT
CDR3aa: CASRAVNTEAFF

d_gene: TRBD2
j_gene: TRBJ2-5
abundance: -
v_gene: TRBV5-1
CDR3nt: TGCGCCAGCAGCTTGAACCTATACGCGGGAGGGCAAGAGACCCAGTACTTC
CDR3aa: CASSLNLYAGGQETQYF

d_gene: -
j_gene: TRBJ2-4
abundance: -
v_gene: TRBV5-6
CDR3nt: TGTGCCAGCAGCTCCAACGGACAAAAAAACATTCAGTACTTC
CDR3aa: CASSSNGQKNIQYF

d_gene: -
j_gene: TRBJ1-2
abundance: -
v_gene: TRBV4-1
CDR3nt: TGCGCCAGCAGCCAAGAGAACAGGGATCCCAACTATGGCTACACCTTC
CDR3aa: CASSQENRDPNYGYTF

d_gene: -
j_gene: TRBJ2-7
abundance: -
v_gene: TRBV7-9
CDR3nt: TGTGCCAGCAGCCCAGGCCAGGGCCGGGCCTACGAGCAGTACTTC
CDR3aa: CASSPGQGRAYEQYF

d_gene: -
j_gene: TRBJ1-1
abundance: -
v_gene: TRBV6-5
CDR3nt: TGTGCCAGCAGTTACGAGGGGACAAGAAGGACTGAAGCTTTCTTT
CDR3aa: CASSYEGTRRTEAFF

d_gene: TRBD1
j_gene: TRBJ2-2
abundance: -
v_gene: TRBV27
CDR3nt: TGTGCCAGCAAAGCGACAGGGGCGGGCACCGGGGAGCTGTTTTTT
CDR3aa: CASKATGAGTGELFF

d_gene: TRBD1
j_gene: TRBJ2-2
abundance: once
v_gene: TRBV7-8
CDR3nt: TGTGCCAGCAGCTTCCGGGACAGGGTGACCGGGGAGCTGTTTTTT
CDR3aa: CASSFRDRVTGELFF

d_gene: TRBD1
j_gene: TRBJ2-5
abundance: -
v_gene: TRBV18
CDR3nt: TGTGCCAGCTCAGCCGGACAGGGGGGCGAGACCCAGTACTTC
CDR3aa: CASSAGQGGETQYF

d_gene: -
j_gene: TRBJ2-5
abundance: -
v_gene: TRBV28
CDR3nt: TGTGCCAGCAGTCCACCATACCGGGGGTCCCAAGAGACCCAGTACTTC
CDR3aa: CASSPPYRGSQETQYF

d_gene: -
j_gene: TRBJ1-2
abundance: -
v_gene: TRBV30
CDR3nt: TGTGCCTGGAGTCTCACTGGCTATGGCTACACCTTC
CDR3aa: CAWSLTGYGYTF

d_gene: TRBD1
j_gene: TRBJ1-6
abundance: -
v_gene: TRBV4-1
CDR3nt: TGCGCCAGCAGCCAAGAAGGGACAGGGGGTTCACCCCTCCACTTT
CDR3aa: CASSQEGTGGSPLHF

d_gene: -
j_gene: TRBJ2-5
abundance: -
v_gene: TRBV19
CDR3nt: TGTGCCAGTAGTATAACAGGCCCAGGGGAAGAGACCCAGTACTTC
CDR3aa: CASSITGPGEETQYF

d_gene: -
j_gene: TRBJ2-4
abundance: -
v_gene: TRBV6-1
CDR3nt: TGTGCCAGCACTGCAGAACTAGCCAAAAACATTCAGTACTTC
CDR3aa: CASTAELAKNIQYF

d_gene: TRBD1
j_gene: TRBJ1-5
abundance: -
v_gene: TRBV5-8
CDR3nt: TGTGCCAGCACCACGACAGGGGTTGTTCAGCCCCAGCATTTT
CDR3aa: CASTTTGVVQPQHF

d_gene: -
j_gene: TRBJ2-2
abundance: -
v_gene: TRBV30
CDR3nt: TGTGCCTCACGGGACATGAACACCGGGGAGCTGTTTTTT
CDR3aa: CASRDMNTGELFF

d_gene: -
j_gene: TRBJ1-4
abundance: -
v_gene: TRBV28
CDR3nt: TGTGCCAGCAGAGAGAGCGAAAAACTGTTTTTT
CDR3aa: CASRESEKLFF

d_gene: TRBD1
j_gene: TRBJ1-5
abundance: -
v_gene: TRBV19
CDR3nt: TGTGCCAGTAGTCGGGACAGGAATCAGCCCCAGCATTTT
CDR3aa: CASSRDRNQPQHF

d_gene: -
j_gene: TRBJ2-7
abundance: -
v_gene: TRBV2
CDR3nt: TGTGCCAGCAGGGGGGCGGGCTACGAGCAGTACTTC
CDR3aa: CASRGAGYEQYF

d_gene: -
j_gene: TRBJ1-2
abundance: -
v_gene: TRBV10-3
CDR3nt: TGTGCCATCAGTGAGTCCTCCTCGGGGAGGCGAAACTATGGCTACACCTTC
CDR3aa: CAISESSSGRRNYGYTF

d_gene: -
j_gene: TRBJ1-2
abundance: few
v_gene: TRBV13
CDR3nt: TGTGCCAGCAGCCTACAGATTAACTATGGCTACACCTTC
CDR3aa: CASSLQINYGYTF

d_gene: -
j_gene: TRBJ2-7
abundance: -
v_gene: TRBV19
CDR3nt: TGTGCCAGTAGTATAGAAGGCAGGGGACACGAGCAGTACTTC
CDR3aa: CASSIEGRGHEQYF

d_gene: -
j_gene: TRBJ1-6
abundance: -
v_gene: TRBV9
CDR3nt: TGTGCCAGCAGCGTAGGTGAAGGGAGGAATTCACCCCTCCACTTT
CDR3aa: CASSVGEGRNSPLHF

d_gene: TRBD2
j_gene: TRBJ2-7
abundance: once
v_gene: TRBV7-9
CDR3nt: TGTGCCAGCAGCTTCCCTGGCGGGACTACCCCCTACGAGCAGTACTTC
CDR3aa: CASSFPGGTTPYEQYF

d_gene: -
j_gene: TRBJ2-2
abundance: -
v_gene: TRBV2
CDR3nt: TGTGCCAGCAGTGAGTTCAGGGATGATACCGGGGAGCTGTTTTTT
CDR3aa: CASSEFRDDTGELFF

d_gene: -
j_gene: TRBJ2-1
abundance: -
v_gene: TRBV7-5
CDR3nt: TGTGCCAGAAGCCATTCCGGGACTACTTCATACAATGAGCAGTTCTTC
CDR3aa: CARSHSGTTSYNEQFF

d_gene: -
j_gene: TRBJ2-5
abundance: -
v_gene: TRBV30
CDR3nt: TGTGCCTGGAGTGTACGGACAAAATCCCAAGAGACCCAGTACTTC
CDR3aa: CAWSVRTKSQETQYF

d_gene: TRBD2
j_gene: TRBJ2-5
abundance: -
v_gene: TRBV18
CDR3nt: TGTGCCAGCTCACCTCAGCAGACTAGCGGGAGTAAGACCCAGTACTTC
CDR3aa: CASSPQQTSGSKTQYF

d_gene: -
j_gene: TRBJ2-5
abundance: -
v_gene: TRBV4-1
CDR3nt: TGCGCCAGCAGCCGTCCGGACCGGAAAGAGACCCAGTACTTC
CDR3aa: CASSRPDRKETQYF

d_gene: TRBD2
j_gene: TRBJ2-1
abundance: -
v_gene: TRBV7-9
CDR3nt: TGTGCCAGCAGCTCCTGGGAGCGGGAGGGCGGGGATGAGCAGTTCTTC
CDR3aa: CASSSWEREGGDEQFF

d_gene: -
j_gene: TRBJ1-2
abundance: -
v_gene: TRBV6-5
CDR3nt: TGTGCCAGCAGTTACAACAGGGAGGCCTATGGCTACACCTTC
CDR3aa: CASSYNREAYGYTF

d_gene: -
j_gene: TRBJ1-4
abundance: -
v_gene: TRBV2
CDR3nt: TGTGCCAGCAGTACCGAGGGGGTAACTAATGAAAAACTGTTTTTT
CDR3aa: CASSTEGVTNEKLFF

d_gene: -
j_gene: TRBJ1-1
abundance: -
v_gene: TRBV14
CDR3nt: TGTGCCAGCAGCCCGGACATGGGATGGAACACTGAAGCTTTCTTT
CDR3aa: CASSPDMGWNTEAFF

d_gene: TRBD2
j_gene: TRBJ2-1
abundance: -
v_gene: TRBV11-2
CDR3nt: TGTGCCAGCACCCTGACTAGCGGGTTCTACAATGAGCAGTTCTTC
CDR3aa: CASTLTSGFYNEQFF

d_gene: -
j_gene: TRBJ1-4
abundance: -
v_gene: TRBV9
CDR3nt: TGTGCCAGCAGCGTAGGAGGTGCAACTAATGAAAAACTGTTTTTT
CDR3aa: CASSVGGATNEKLFF

d_gene: -
j_gene: TRBJ2-1
abundance: few
v_gene: TRBV9
CDR3nt: TGTGCCAGCAGCGTAGACGGGGGCTCCTACAATGAGCAGTTCTTC
CDR3aa: CASSVDGGSYNEQFF

d_gene: -
j_gene: TRBJ2-7
abundance: -
v_gene: TRBV29-1
CDR3nt: TGCAGCGTGGATGGTAGGGGATCCACCTACGAGCAGTACTTC
CDR3aa: CSVDGRGSTYEQYF

d_gene: -
j_gene: TRBJ1-3
abundance: -
v_gene: TRBV19
CDR3nt: TGTGCCAGTAGTATAACAGGGATCCTGAGCTCTGGAAACACCATATATTTT
CDR3aa: CASSITGILSSGNTIYF

d_gene: -
j_gene: TRBJ2-6
abundance: -
v_gene: TRBV29-1
CDR3nt: TGCAGCGCGCGATACTCTGGGGCCAACGTCCTGACTTTC
CDR3aa: CSARYSGANVLTF

d_gene: TRBD1
j_gene: TRBJ2-2
abundance: -
v_gene: TRBV5-4
CDR3nt: TGTGCCAGCAGCTTGGCCAGAGGGGGCAAGGACACCGGGGAGCTGTTTTTT
CDR3aa: CASSLARGGKDTGELFF

d_gene: TRBD1
j_gene: TRBJ2-5
abundance: -
v_gene: TRBV11-2
CDR3nt: TGTGCCAGCAGCTTAGGGGGGACAGGGGTAGAGACCCAGTACTTC
CDR3aa: CASSLGGTGVETQYF

d_gene: TRBD1
j_gene: TRBJ1-3
abundance: -
v_gene: TRBV25-1
CDR3nt: TGTGCCAGCAGTGGCATGACAGGGGGCCGCTCTGGAAACACCATATATTTT
CDR3aa: CASSGMTGGRSGNTIYF

d_gene: TRBD1
j_gene: TRBJ2-3
abundance: -
v_gene: TRBV18
CDR3nt: TGTGCCAGCTCACCTAAAAGTCCAGGGGGTCCTACAGATACGCAGTATTTT
CDR3aa: CASSPKSPGGPTDTQYF